The T cell receptor (beta chain) described here comes from a study of blood T cell repertoires in COVID-19 (TCRdb year 2020). Concerning the study at large: Samples covering the acute and convalescent phases of COVID-19 were provided by collaborators in the United States, Italy and Spain. A freely available public database, intended as a resource for researchers studying the immune response to SARS-CoV-2, is where the repertoires were released. The material from the prospective study consisted of cDNA or gDNA derived from T cells, B-cell-depleted T cells, or PBMCs. The dataset comprised deeply sampled blood TCRbeta repertoires from subjects exposed to, actively infected with, or recovered from COVID-19. Samples came from the ongoing ImmuneRACE study (first 160 participants) plus 1,254 subjects from 6 global collaborators. Nearly every sample came with metadata listing a de-identified subject ID, COVID-19 status, age in years and sex. Where HLA class I and class II types were available, the types were taken from metadata supplied by the sample provider, not from assay-based typing. Study-wide findings and limitations: Clinical and demographic metadata were provided uncurated, with the amount varying by source and participant.

Whole blood was collected in K2EDTA tubes by collaborating institutions according to the institutions' own protocols. Collaborator samples were shipped for TCRbeta analysis as frozen whole blood, isolated PBMCs, or DNA extracted from either sample type. TCRbeta CDR3 regions were amplified from genomic DNA using the immunoSEQ Assay, a bias-controlled multiplex PCR. As for how the authors treated the data: Nucleated cell counts per sample were estimated from amplification of reference gene primers within the assay. To quantify the absolute abundance of each unique TCRbeta CDR3 rearrangement, sequence reads were collapsed and filtered. For each sample, productive Simpson clonality was calculated as the square root of Simpson's diversity index across productive rearrangements. As stored in TCRdb, this immuneACCESS dataset retains in-frame rearrangements with V and J assigned. A fraction of the clones does not appear; measured against another copy, unresolved V genes explain less than half of the discrepancy, and the remainder lacks a known reason. V and J calls and clone size come straight from that table; D and trimming were deduced from the DNA. Here the sample has 99,000 or so clones; roughly 91% occur a single time. 5.1% of the sample is in the top ten clones.

Remarks on this clone: The antigen this receptor binds is unknown. No base-level quality is on record; no much larger clone is a single base apart.

In the germline V gene, CDR1 corresponds to SGHRS and CDR2 to YFSETQ. The CDR3, cysteine through phenylalanine, is 15 amino acids long. Solely the CDR3 DNA is kept, with 45 bases framed from the first base. Unmatched junction bases come to 5, with V trimmed by 4 bases and J by 1 base. This chain is built from TRBV5-1 and TRBJ2-4, with 7 central nucleotides matching TRBD1. Input material: peripheral blood. This receptor was obtained from a human donor in a cohort sampled during active COVID-19. The sequence in DNA is TGCGCCAGCAGCATAGACAGGGTGGCCAAAAACATTCAGTACTTC. It encodes CASSIDRVAKNIQYF.